This is a list of T cell receptor beta chains from one sample in a study of cytomegalovirus exposure and HLA in healthy donors. Sequencing was performed with immunoSEQ multiplex PCR; in TCRdb, only in-frame clones are kept and a portion is missing. The sample has 80,000 to 100,000 clones, about 81% seen once. The sample was PBMCs. The source of these receptors is a man between 40 and 49 years old in good health and CMV-seronegative. CDR3s include the opening cysteine and the closing phenylalanine or tryptophan. D genes are given only for firm matches.

j_call d_call v_call cdr3_aa cdr3_nt
TRBJ1-1 NA TRBV9 CASSVEVAGGNTEAFF TGTGCCAGCAGCGTAGAAGTGGCCGGGGGGAACACTGAAGCTTTCTTT
TRBJ2-1 TRBD2 TRBV4-1 CASSEAGGLAVYNEQFF TGCGCCAGCAGCGAAGCCGGGGGACTAGCGGTTTACAATGAGCAGTTCTTC
TRBJ2-7 NA TRBV6-1 CASSEQGRSSYEQYF TGTGCCAGCAGTGAACAAGGCAGGTCTTCCTACGAGCAGTACTTC
TRBJ1-5 NA TRBV7-9 CASSIGPNQPQHF TGTGCCAGCAGCATAGGGCCCAATCAGCCCCAGCATTTT
TRBJ2-1 NA TRBV5-6 CASSLAFGFTGNEQFF TGTGCCAGCAGCCTGGCCTTCGGGTTTACGGGCAATGAGCAGTTCTTC
TRBJ2-1 TRBD2 TRBV7-9 CASSLGPGGPKNEQFF TGTGCCAGCAGCTTAGGTCCGGGGGGGCCGAAGAATGAGCAGTTCTTC
TRBJ1-3 TRBD1 TRBV19 CASTRTGGGNTIYF TGTGCCAGTACCCGGACAGGCGGTGGAAACACCATATATTTT
TRBJ1-1 NA TRBV29-1 CSVVARLDTEAFF TGCAGCGTTGTGGCCCGCCTCGACACTGAAGCTTTCTTT
TRBJ1-5 TRBD1 TRBV15 CATSRKDRGHQPQHF TGTGCCACCAGCAGAAAGGACAGGGGTCATCAGCCCCAGCATTTT
TRBJ2-7 NA TRBV27 CASSLDSTYEQYF TGTGCCAGCAGTTTAGACAGCACCTACGAGCAGTACTTC
TRBJ1-2 TRBD1 TRBV19 CASSMGQGFSGYTF TGTGCCAGTAGTATGGGACAGGGGTTCTCTGGCTACACCTTC
TRBJ1-5 NA TRBV27 CASSREGYSNQPQHF TGTGCCAGCAGTCGGGAGGGGTATAGCAATCAGCCCCAGCATTTT
TRBJ2-3 TRBD2 TRBV11-2 CASSLAPSGVTDTQYF TGTGCCAGCAGCTTAGCTCCTAGCGGGGTAACAGATACGCAGTATTTT
TRBJ2-2 TRBD1 TRBV7-2 CASSLNPGGNTGELFF TGTGCCAGCAGCTTAAACCCAGGGGGAAACACCGGGGAGCTGTTTTTT
TRBJ1-6 NA TRBV15 CATSRVSVARSSYNSPLHF TGTGCCACCAGCAGAGTCTCAGTTGCTAGGAGCTCCTATAATTCACCCCTCCACTTT